The clone carrying this T cell receptor (beta chain) was detected only once. Its antigen is unknown. The donors were members of the approximately 130-subject validation cohort (separate from the roughly 670-subject first cohort). This sample was taken from a study of cytomegalovirus exposure and HLA in healthy donors. Findings of the study overall: According to a subsequent analysis, TCR clusters identified in the first cohort showed a tendency to co-occur across the approximately 120 validation repertoires.

Repertoires were generated with immunoSEQ multiplex PCR, while TCRdb's copy carries only in-frame clones and drops some. The sample includes 100,000 to 150,000 clones, roughly 90% seen only once; the top ten take 3% to 4%. The J segment lost 3 bases and the V segment lost 4 bases, leaving 5 bases of the junction unmatched. The CDR3 length is 14 residues. CDR1 and CDR2 (germline): MNHNS, SASEGT. Material: PBMCs. This clonotype was sampled from a man in his thirties or forties in good health and CMV-seronegative. V and J are TRBV6-1 and TRBJ1-2; TRBD1 aligns across 7 bases. The CDR3 DNA reads TGTGCCAGCAGTGCCTACAGGGGAGACTATGGCTACACCTTC. This gives the protein CASSAYRGDYGYTF.